Listed below are T cell receptor beta chains from one sample, sequenced in a study of T-cell reconstitution after alpha-beta-depleted transplantation in children. MiXCR, applied by TCRdb to the PCR reads, yields one record per CDR3 protein. The sample records some 150,000 distinct CDR3 sequences, roughly 8.8% being singletons. Here the sequenced sample was PBMCs, mostly from graft donor cells, taken 180 days after TCRalphabeta/CD19-depleted stem cell transplant. All receptors derive from a female patient between 2 and 10 years old who had a stem cell transplant for congenital amegakaryocytic thrombocytopenia, so the T cells may come from the graft donor. The CDR3 runs from the conserved cysteine through the conserved F or W. D genes are given only for firm matches. Expanded clones get a size class; other rows say once, few or many, or leave the size out.

abundance: many; j_gene: TRBJ2-3; v_gene: TRBV20-1; d_gene: TRBD2; CDR3nt: TGCAGTGGTCGGGAGGGCCGATCCACAGATACGCAGTATTTT; CDR3aa: CSGREGRSTDTQYF
abundance: -; j_gene: TRBJ1-2; v_gene: TRBV4-1; d_gene: -; CDR3nt: TGCGCCAGCAGCCCTTTGGATTATAACTATGGCTACACCTTC; CDR3aa: CASSPLDYNYGYTF
abundance: -; j_gene: TRBJ2-1; v_gene: TRBV7-8; d_gene: TRBD1; CDR3nt: TGTGCCAGCAGCTCCGGGACAGGGGCTAACAATGAGCAGTTCTTC; CDR3aa: CASSSGTGANNEQFF
abundance: -; j_gene: TRBJ1-1; v_gene: TRBV24-1; d_gene: TRBD1; CDR3nt: TGTGCCACCAGGGACCAGGGGGCGAACACTGAAGCTTTCTTT; CDR3aa: CATRDQGANTEAFF
abundance: many; j_gene: TRBJ2-5; v_gene: TRBV7-7; d_gene: -; CDR3nt: TGTGCCAGCAGCTTAGAACGTCAAGAGACCCAGTACTTC; CDR3aa: CASSLERQETQYF
abundance: -; j_gene: TRBJ2-5; v_gene: TRBV10-3; d_gene: -; CDR3nt: TGTGCCATCCGTGAGGGGGAGGGCCCTCGGGAGACCCAGTACTTC; CDR3aa: CAIREGEGPRETQYF
abundance: many; j_gene: TRBJ2-1; v_gene: TRBV29-1; d_gene: TRBD2; CDR3nt: TGCAGCGCCTTACTAGCGTACAATGAGCAGTTCTTC; CDR3aa: CSALLAYNEQFF
abundance: -; j_gene: TRBJ2-3; v_gene: TRBV20-1; d_gene: -; CDR3nt: TGCAGTGCTAGAGAGATGGGGGGGCAGGGGAATTTT; CDR3aa: CSAREMGGQGNF
abundance: many; j_gene: TRBJ2-5; v_gene: TRBV28; d_gene: -; CDR3nt: TGTGCCAGCAGTGGCGACGCTCAAGAGACCCAGTACTTC; CDR3aa: CASSGDAQETQYF
abundance: -; j_gene: TRBJ1-4; v_gene: TRBV5-1; d_gene: -; CDR3nt: TGCGCCAGCAGCTTGGACTCAACTAATGAAAAACTGTTTTTT; CDR3aa: CASSLDSTNEKLFF
abundance: few; j_gene: TRBJ1-5; v_gene: TRBV19; d_gene: -; CDR3nt: TGTGCCAGTAGTATAATTCCAGGAGGCAATCAGCCCCAGCATTTT; CDR3aa: CASSIIPGGNQPQHF
abundance: many; j_gene: TRBJ1-5; v_gene: TRBV20-1; d_gene: TRBD1; CDR3nt: TGCAGTGCCGCCGACAGGGTAGTAAATCAGCCCCAGCATTTT; CDR3aa: CSAADRVVNQPQHF
abundance: many; j_gene: TRBJ2-7; v_gene: TRBV10-3; d_gene: TRBD2; CDR3nt: TGTGCCATCAGTGAGTTGAGCGGGAGTGTATACGAGCAGTACTTC; CDR3aa: CAISELSGSVYEQYF
abundance: many; j_gene: TRBJ2-5; v_gene: TRBV6-1; d_gene: TRBD1; CDR3nt: TGTGCCAGCAGTGAAGGAACCGGGACAGGGGGAGAGACCCAGTACTTC; CDR3aa: CASSEGTGTGGETQYF
abundance: few; j_gene: TRBJ2-7; v_gene: TRBV28; d_gene: TRBD2; CDR3nt: TGTGCCAGCTCCCCGACTAGCGCAGCCTACGAGCAGTACTTC; CDR3aa: CASSPTSAAYEQYF
abundance: few; j_gene: TRBJ2-5; v_gene: TRBV12-3/TRBV12-4; d_gene: TRBD1; CDR3nt: TGTGCCAGCAGCCACGGGACAGCTCAAGAGACCCAGTACTTC; CDR3aa: CASSHGTAQETQYF
abundance: many; j_gene: TRBJ2-6; v_gene: TRBV5-1; d_gene: -; CDR3nt: TGCGCCAGCAGCTTCGGACGGCCTCTCTCTGGGGCCAACGTCCTGACTTTC; CDR3aa: CASSFGRPLSGANVLTF
abundance: few; j_gene: TRBJ1-4; v_gene: TRBV5-4; d_gene: -; CDR3nt: TGTGCCAGCAGCAAATACCCACATCCGGGGGTCGATGAAAAACTGTTTTTT; CDR3aa: CASSKYPHPGVDEKLFF
abundance: large; j_gene: TRBJ1-1; v_gene: TRBV5-6; d_gene: TRBD1; CDR3nt: TGTGCCAGCAGCGGCGGGGACAGAATGAACACTGAAGCTTTCTTT; CDR3aa: CASSGGDRMNTEAFF
abundance: many; j_gene: TRBJ2-3; v_gene: TRBV20-1; d_gene: -; CDR3nt: TGCAGTGCCTCCTTTGGAGTGAACGGGGGTACGCAGTATTTT; CDR3aa: CSASFGVNGGTQYF
abundance: few; j_gene: TRBJ2-3; v_gene: TRBV20-1; d_gene: TRBD1; CDR3nt: TGCAGTGCTAGAGAACCGGGACAGGGCCTTACAGATACGCAGTATTTT; CDR3aa: CSAREPGQGLTDTQYF
abundance: -; j_gene: TRBJ2-5; v_gene: TRBV20-1; d_gene: TRBD2; CDR3nt: TGCAGCTCTAGCCAGGCTCCGGGCGGGAGTGAGACCCAGTACTTC; CDR3aa: CSSSQAPGGSETQYF
abundance: few; j_gene: TRBJ1-6; v_gene: TRBV7-6; d_gene: TRBD1; CDR3nt: TGTGCCAGCAGCATTGGACAGGGGATTAATTCACCCCTCCACTTT; CDR3aa: CASSIGQGINSPLHF
abundance: many; j_gene: TRBJ2-1; v_gene: TRBV5-1; d_gene: -; CDR3nt: TGCGCCAGCAGCTTGGTATTCTCGGGGAATGAGCAGTTCTTC; CDR3aa: CASSLVFSGNEQFF
abundance: -; j_gene: TRBJ2-3; v_gene: TRBV6-2/TRBV6-3; d_gene: -; CDR3nt: TGTGCCAGCAGTTATGCGGGGTTGACAGATACGCAGTATTTT; CDR3aa: CASSYAGLTDTQYF
abundance: few; j_gene: TRBJ2-1; v_gene: TRBV11-2; d_gene: -; CDR3nt: TGTGCCAGCAGCTTAGTAGTAGGGGCCTACAATGAGCAGTTCTTC; CDR3aa: CASSLVVGAYNEQFF
abundance: many; j_gene: TRBJ2-3; v_gene: TRBV7-6; d_gene: -; CDR3nt: TGTGCCAGCAGCTTAGGGGTGAACACAGATACGCAGTATTTT; CDR3aa: CASSLGVNTDTQYF
abundance: -; j_gene: TRBJ2-1; v_gene: TRBV10-1; d_gene: TRBD2; CDR3nt: TGCGCCAGCAGTCCGAGCGGGAGCTACAATGAGCAGTTCTTC; CDR3aa: CASSPSGSYNEQFF
abundance: -; j_gene: TRBJ2-1; v_gene: TRBV20-1; d_gene: TRBD2; CDR3nt: TGCAGTGCTAGAGATGCCAGCGGGAGGGCCTTGTACAATGAGCAGTTCTTC; CDR3aa: CSARDASGRALYNEQFF
abundance: many; j_gene: TRBJ1-1; v_gene: TRBV12-3/TRBV12-4; d_gene: TRBD1; CDR3nt: TGTGCCAGCAGTGAGACACAGGGGCGATACACTGAAGCTTTCTTT; CDR3aa: CASSETQGRYTEAFF
abundance: many; j_gene: TRBJ2-7; v_gene: TRBV6-6; d_gene: -; CDR3nt: TGTGCCAGCACCGAATCTGGCTACGAGCAGTACTTC; CDR3aa: CASTESGYEQYF
abundance: many; j_gene: TRBJ2-6; v_gene: TRBV20-1; d_gene: -; CDR3nt: TGCAGTGCCAAACCGTTCTCTGGGGCCAACGTCCTGACTTTC; CDR3aa: CSAKPFSGANVLTF